This T cell receptor (beta chain) came from a study of cytomegalovirus exposure and HLA in healthy donors. The PCR used 60 Vbeta and 13 Jbeta primers. Data came from immunoSEQ multiplex PCR; TCRdb stores just in-frame clones and leaves some out. The sample has 70,000 to 95,000 clones; 65% to 85% are singletons. Comment on this clone: The antigen remains unidentified.

Study outcomes and limitations: Common viral pathogens (according to a later analysis) appeared linked to several of the most significant clusters.

The germline V and J ends were trimmed by 4 bases and 6 bases, with 13 bases remaining between them. CDR1 and CDR2 from the germline V gene are SGHTS and YDEGEE. The CDR3 is 13 amino acids. This chain links TRBV5-8 with TRBJ1-2; D is perhaps TRBD1 (6 bases). What was sequenced was PBMCs. The clonotype was recovered from a man aged 18 to 30 in good health and CMV-seronegative. This CDR3 is CASSPGDLDGYTF. The CDR3 nucleotides are TGTGCCAGCAGCCCAGGGGATCTCGATGGCTACACCTTC.